These 23 T cell receptor beta chains share one sample of origin, sequenced in a study of CD8 T cells in Susac syndrome. Reverse transcription used about 0.45 to 1 ug RNA and random hexamers. MiXCR was run by TCRdb on the immunoSEQ multiplex PCR reads, yielding one entry per CDR3 protein. The table records approximately 65,000 distinct CDR3 sequences, approximately 90% of them present only once. Sequenced sample: CD8+ T cells from PBMCs. The source is a human donor in good health.

The gene calls are TRBV24-1 and TRBJ2-1; 7 bases are shared with TRBD1. The CDR3 contains 13 residues. The junction had 4 bases not matched to a gene; V was cut back by 4 bases and J by 8 bases. CDR1 is KGHDR and CDR2 is SFDVKD in the germline V gene. CDR3 bases: TGTGCCACCAGTGAGATCACAGGGGATGAGCAGTTCTTC. This codes for CATSEITGDEQFF.

The chain couples TRBV5-4 to TRBJ2-2, with D perhaps given as TRBD1 or TRBD2 (5 bases each). The germline gives CDR1 SGHNT, CDR2 YYREEE (reference sequence). This CDR3 has 14 residues. Trimming left V 3 bases short and J 4 bases short, with 10 bases between. In DNA form, the CDR3 reads TGTGCCAGCAGCTGGGACGGTAGCACCGGGGAGCTGTTTTTT. Translated, it gives CASSWDGSTGELFF.

The chain carries TRBV3-1 and TRBJ2-3; 10 positions match TRBD2. The CDR3 has 18 amino acids. Germline V gene lookup returns CDR1 LGHDT and CDR2 YNNKEL (reference sequence). Trimming cost V 1 base and J 2 bases; bases outside gene matches: 9. CDR3 nucleotide sequence: TGTGCCAGCAGCCAAGTCGTGGGACTAGCGATCAACACAGATACGCAGTATTTT. Amino acid sequence: CASSQVVGLAINTDTQYF.

Remarks on this clonotype: Mismatch with germline at one junction end may stem from a read error. The chain is built from TRBV29-1 and TRBJ2-5; the D gene is possibly TRBD1 (5 bases). This CDR3 spans 13 amino acids. In germline, CDR1 is SQVTM, CDR2 ANQGSEA. The CDR3 sequence: CSALGAAKETQYF. The CDR3 DNA sequence: TGCAGCGCTCTTGGGGCGGCGAAAGAAACCCAGTACTTC.

This chain connects TRBV15 to TRBJ2-5; TRBD1 might be the D (6 bases). The CDR3 is 15 amino acids. V was trimmed by 2 bases and J by 2 bases, leaving 12 bases between them. CDR1 and CDR2 (germline): LNHNV, YYDKDF (reference sequence). For the CDR3, the DNA is TGTGCCACCAGCAGAAGAGGACAGCCGCAAGAGACCCAGTACTTC. It specifies CATSRRGQPQETQYF. Filled out from reference TRBV15 and TRBJ2-5, the complete variable domain reads DAMVIQNPRYQVTQFGKPVTLSCSQTLNHNVMYWYQQKSSQAPKLLFHYYDKDFNNEADTPDNFQSRRPNTSFCFLDIRSPGLGDTAMYLCATSRRGQPQETQYFGPGTRLLVL.

The V gene is TRBV6-2 or TRBV6-3, the J gene TRBJ2-7, with a possible D match to TRBD1 (6 bases). CDR1 and CDR2 from the germline V gene are MNHEY and SVGEGT. The CDR3 totals 12 residues. With 4 bases removed from V and 3 bases from J, the gap between germline ends came to 7 bases. CDR3 in amino acids: CASSSGHYEQYF. In DNA form, the CDR3 reads TGTGCCAGCAGTTCGGGACACTACGAGCAGTACTTC.

The genes are TRBV10-3 and TRBJ1-1; maybe TRBD1 (6 bases). V shed 0 bases and J shed 7 bases, with 12 bases lying between them. There are 14 residues in the CDR3. From germline, CDR1 is ENHRY and CDR2 SYGVKD. The CDR3 bases are TGTGCCATCAGTGAGTCGAGTCGGACAGTTGAAGCTTTCTTT. It codes for CAISESSRTVEAFF.

Remarks on this clonotype: The CDR3 ends on some other residue instead of the conserved phenylalanine or tryptophan, so this is likely a read error. No DNA is shown, since the ends of the CDR3 on it are uncertain; the CDR3 is the one TCRdb lists. The rearrangement uses TRBV2 and TRBJ2-1; no DNA check was done on the table's D call, TRBD1. From germline, CDR1 is SNHLY and CDR2 FYNNEI. The CDR3 has 14 residues if both end residues are counted. The CDR3 region is CASSSLAGPPYVGV.

The chain recombines TRBV7-8 with TRBJ2-3, with TRBD2 matching 9 bases. The J segment lost 6 bases and the V segment lost 1 base, leaving 20 bases of the junction unmatched. The CDR3 is made up of 20 amino acids. Germline assignment: CDR1 SGHVS and CDR2 FQNEAQ. The CDR3 region has the DNA TGTGCCAGCAGCTTAGGGTTTGGTAGCGGGGGCCTTTTGGCATTGGATACGCAGTATTTT. Residues: CASSLGFGSGGLLALDTQYF.

The chain uses TRBV19 and TRBJ2-7, with TRBD1 as a possible D gene (5 bases). Trimming removed 4 bases at V and 5 bases at J, with 12 bases between. The CDR3 loop spans 13 amino acids. The V gene's germline CDR1 is LNHDA and CDR2 SQIVND (reference sequence). CDR3 in amino acids: CASSSRVWDEQYF. The CDR3 nucleotides are TGTGCCAGTAGTAGCAGGGTGTGGGACGAGCAGTACTTC.

The CDR3, as DNA: TGTGCCAGCAGCTTAGGGACGCCGAAAGGTTGGGGTTTCTTT. Protein sequence: CASSLGTPKGWGFF. V and J are TRBV7-9 and TRBJ1-1; D remains ambiguous. V gave up 1 base and J gave up 13 bases, with 19 bases separating them. The CDR3 is 14 amino acids. From germline, CDR1 is SEHNR and CDR2 FQNEAQ (reference sequence).

The chain uses TRBV13 and TRBJ2-5, with a weak D call TRBD2 (5 bases). V was shortened by 2 bases and J by 1 base, with 11 bases between the two germline ends. CDR3 size: 15 residues. CDR1 is PRHDT and CDR2 is FYEKMQ in the germline V gene (reference sequence). In DNA form, the CDR3 reads TGTGCCAGCAGCTTAAACGGGAAAACCCAAGAGACCCAGTACTTC. Amino acids: CASSLNGKTQETQYF.

The V and J genes are TRBV7-9 and TRBJ2-3, with D possibly matching TRBD2 (6 bases). This CDR3 region has 17 residues. CDR1 is SEHNR, CDR2 FQNEAQ, per germline (reference sequence). V was trimmed by 5 bases and J by 2 bases, leaving 20 bases between them. CDR3 residues: CASSTTDSGTPTDTQYF. The CDR3 DNA reads as TGTGCCAGCAGCACTACCGACTCCGGGACTCCCACAGATACGCAGTATTTT.

The chain combines TRBV27 with TRBJ2-2, with D perhaps TRBD2 (6 bases). CDR1 and CDR2 (germline): MNHEY, SMNVEV (reference sequence). The CDR3 covers 15 residues. V was clipped by 5 bases and J by 6 bases, with 16 bases between them. The CDR3 sequence: CASSAGLGTAGELFF. CDR3 DNA sequence: TGTGCCAGCAGTGCGGGACTTGGAACGGCCGGGGAGCTGTTTTTT.

The V call is TRBV5-1, the J call TRBJ2-4; D is perhaps TRBD2 (6 bases). The CDR3 has 22 residues. V lost 2 bases and J lost 0, with 30 bases in between. Germline V gene data show CDR1 as SGHRS and CDR2 as YFSETQ. CDR3 sequence reads: CASSFLPGVTREALLAKNIQYF. The CDR3 nucleotides are TGCGCCAGCAGCTTCCTCCCCGGTGTGACCAGGGAGGCTTTACTAGCCAAAAACATTCAGTACTTC.

Note on this clonotype: Its ends do not fully match the called genes, so a read error is possible. The V call is TRBV6-1, the J call TRBJ1-2; D gene uncertain. The CDR3 length is 11 residues. Germline CDR1 MNHNS, CDR2 SASEGT. CDR3 protein: CASRPNYGYTF. CDR3 DNA: TGTGCCAGCAGGCCGAACTATGGCTACACTTTC.

The chain carries TRBV5-1 and TRBJ2-1; a weak D match, TRBD2 (5 bases). The V end lost 1 base, the J end lost 4 bases, and 12 bases lay between the germline ends. There are 15 residues in the CDR3. Germline V gene sequence: CDR1 SGHRS, CDR2 YFSETQ. As DNA, the CDR3 is TGCGCCAGCAGCTTGAGGCTAGCAGTTTACAATGAGCAGTTCTTC. It is translated as CASSLRLAVYNEQFF.

The chain couples TRBV9 to TRBJ2-7; no clear D gene. Trimming removed 3 bases from V and 3 bases from J, with 13 bases in between. The CDR3 totals 14 residues. The germline V gene encodes CDR1 SGDLS and CDR2 YYNGEE. The CDR3 is CASSEQDGDYEQYF. CDR3 in DNA: TGTGCCAGCAGCGAGCAGGATGGAGACTACGAGCAGTACTTC.

The gene calls are TRBV6-5 and TRBJ2-3; weak D call: TRBD2 (5 bases). The CDR3 runs 13 residues. Trimming pared 6 bases from V and 3 bases from J, leaving 10 bases between. Germline V lookup: CDR1 MNHEY, CDR2 SVGAGI. This CDR3 is CASSYRGTDTQYF. The CDR3, as DNA: TGTGCCAGCAGCTATCGGGGAACAGATACGCAGTATTTT.

The CDR3, as DNA: TGTGCCAGCGCCCCGGGACTAGATTACGAGCAGTACTTC. Protein sequence: CASAPGLDYEQYF. The chain recombines TRBV6-5 with TRBJ2-7, with 8 nucleotides matching TRBD2. V shed 8 bases and J 4 bases; nucleotides not matched to a gene: 7. The germline V gene has CDR1 MNHEY and CDR2 SVGAGI. The CDR3 is 13 amino acids.

This clonotype was observed a single time. The chain employs TRBV19 and TRBJ1-1; D ambiguous. The CDR3 loop spans 13 amino acids. The V gene lost 6 bases and the J gene lost 3 bases, with 11 bases spanning the gap. Per the germline V gene, CDR1 is LNHDA and CDR2 is SQIVND (reference sequence). CDR3 sequence (DNA): TGTGCCAGTAGCCGACCTGGGGACACTGAAGCTTTCTTT. It codes for CASSRPGDTEAFF.

The chain links TRBV7-6 to TRBJ2-1; 10 nucleotides agree with TRBD2. Germline CDR1 is SGHVS and CDR2 is FNYEAQ. This CDR3 is built from 14 residues. The J segment lost 5 bases and the V segment lost 8 bases, leaving 6 bases of the junction unmatched. For the CDR3, the DNA is TGTGCCAGCCGTAGCGGGGGGATAGACAATGAGCAGTTCTTC. Amino acids: CASRSGGIDNEQFF.

This chain joins TRBV28 and TRBJ2-5, with 7 nucleotides matching TRBD2. CDR1 and CDR2 (germline): MDHEN, SYDVKM. The CDR3 is made up of 17 amino acids. After removal of 2 bases from V and 2 bases from J, the junction contained 11 bases not matched to a gene. CDR3 bases: TGTGCCAGCAGTTTAGACCCAATCGGGACTACTCAAGAGACCCAGTACTTC. This encodes CASSLDPIGTTQETQYF. Full variable domain (remainder filled in from reference TRBV28 and TRBJ2-5): DVKVTQSSRYLVKRTGEKVFLECVQDMDHENMFWYRQDPGLGLRLIYFSYDVKMKEKGDIPEGYSVSREKKERFSLILESASTNQTSMYLCASSLDPIGTTQETQYFGPGTRLLVL.